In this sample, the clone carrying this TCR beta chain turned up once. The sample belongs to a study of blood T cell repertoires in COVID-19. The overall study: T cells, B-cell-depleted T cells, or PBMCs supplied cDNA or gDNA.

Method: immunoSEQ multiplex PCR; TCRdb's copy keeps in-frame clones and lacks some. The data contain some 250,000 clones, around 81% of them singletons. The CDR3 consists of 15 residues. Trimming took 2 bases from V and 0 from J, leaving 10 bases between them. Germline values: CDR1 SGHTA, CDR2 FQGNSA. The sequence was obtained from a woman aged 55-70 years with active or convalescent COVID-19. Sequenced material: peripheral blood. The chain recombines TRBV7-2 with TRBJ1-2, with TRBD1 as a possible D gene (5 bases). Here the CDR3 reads CASSLRGQPNYGYTF. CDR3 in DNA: TGTGCCAGCAGCTTAAGGGGCCAGCCTAACTATGGCTACACCTTC.